A selection of T cell receptor beta chains follows, all from one sample in a study of blood T cell repertoires in COVID-19. Using immunoSEQ multiplex PCR, the repertoire was profiled, and TCRdb retains in-frame clones only, with some absent. The sample lists about 180,000 clones; approximately 85% were seen once. The material sequenced was peripheral blood. The source of these receptors is a human donor with active or convalescent COVID-19. The donor label of this sample is uncertain. Each CDR3 is given without its conserved first and last residue.

v_gene: TRBV10-3; j_gene: TRBJ2-7; CDR3aa: AIRLGQGVNEQY
v_gene: TRBV7-9; j_gene: TRBJ1-2; CDR3aa: ASSLEQGGYT
v_gene: TRBV5-4; j_gene: TRBJ2-1; CDR3aa: ASSSNLFPEQF
v_gene: TRBV10-2; j_gene: TRBJ1-4; CDR3aa: ASSGPGQGEKLF
v_gene: TRBV24-1; j_gene: TRBJ2-1; CDR3aa: ATNKAGGYNEQF
v_gene: TRBV27; j_gene: TRBJ1-1; CDR3aa: ASSSSGWNTEAF
v_gene: TRBV9; j_gene: TRBJ2-1; CDR3aa: ASSLTAGTGGYNEQF
v_gene: TRBV6-5; j_gene: TRBJ2-3; CDR3aa: ASSRTARGTDTQY
v_gene: TRBV21-1; j_gene: TRBJ2-7; CDR3aa: ASSKEWGQRTSGSSPYEQY
v_gene: TRBV3-1/TRBV3-2; j_gene: TRBJ2-1; CDR3aa: ASSQQGGQRNEQF
v_gene: TRBV5-1; j_gene: TRBJ2-1; CDR3aa: ASRTGGESSSEQF
v_gene: TRBV6-2/TRBV6-3; j_gene: TRBJ2-5; CDR3aa: ASSYPEETQY
v_gene: TRBV10-3; j_gene: TRBJ2-7; CDR3aa: AISDSGNYEQY
v_gene: TRBV9; j_gene: TRBJ1-1; CDR3aa: ASSASGTENTEAF
v_gene: TRBV4-2; j_gene: TRBJ2-7; CDR3aa: ASSQGPLLDSYEQY
v_gene: TRBV7-9; j_gene: TRBJ2-3; CDR3aa: ASSFSSPTDTQY
v_gene: TRBV4-2; j_gene: TRBJ1-5; CDR3aa: ASSRSGTQYSNQPQH
v_gene: TRBV6-5; j_gene: TRBJ2-7; CDR3aa: ASRITGTGPYEQY